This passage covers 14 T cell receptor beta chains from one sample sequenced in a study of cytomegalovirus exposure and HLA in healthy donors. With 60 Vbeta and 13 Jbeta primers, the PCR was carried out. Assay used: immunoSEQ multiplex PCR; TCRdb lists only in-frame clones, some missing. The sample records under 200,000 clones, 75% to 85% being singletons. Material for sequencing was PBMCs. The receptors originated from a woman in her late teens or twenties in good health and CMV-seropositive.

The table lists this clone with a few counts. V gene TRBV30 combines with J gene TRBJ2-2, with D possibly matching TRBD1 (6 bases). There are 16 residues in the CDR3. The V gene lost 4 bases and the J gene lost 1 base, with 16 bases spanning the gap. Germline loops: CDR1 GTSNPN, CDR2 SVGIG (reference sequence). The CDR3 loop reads CAWKGSGQMNTGELFF. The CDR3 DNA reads TGTGCCTGGAAGGGGTCCGGACAGATGAACACCGGGGAGCTGTTTTTT.

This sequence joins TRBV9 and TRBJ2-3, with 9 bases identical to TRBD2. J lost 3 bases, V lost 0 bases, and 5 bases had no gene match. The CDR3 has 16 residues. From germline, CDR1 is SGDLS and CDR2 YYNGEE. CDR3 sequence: CASSVEGGGATDTQYF. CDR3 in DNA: TGTGCCAGCAGCGTAGAGGGCGGGGGGGCGACAGATACGCAGTATTTT.

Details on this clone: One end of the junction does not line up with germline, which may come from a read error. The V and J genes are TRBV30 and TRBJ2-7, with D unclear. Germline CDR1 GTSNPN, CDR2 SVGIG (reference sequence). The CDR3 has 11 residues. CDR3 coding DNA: TGTGCCTGGAGTGTCTCGACAAGCCGGCAATTC. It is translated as CAWSVSTSRQF.

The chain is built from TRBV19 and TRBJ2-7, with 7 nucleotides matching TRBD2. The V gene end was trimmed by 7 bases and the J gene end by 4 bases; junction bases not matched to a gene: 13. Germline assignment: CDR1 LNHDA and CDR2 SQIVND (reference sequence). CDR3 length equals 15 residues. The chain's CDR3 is CASTRSGGGSYEQYF. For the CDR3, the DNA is TGTGCCAGTACCCGATCGGGGGGAGGCTCGTACGAGCAGTACTTC.

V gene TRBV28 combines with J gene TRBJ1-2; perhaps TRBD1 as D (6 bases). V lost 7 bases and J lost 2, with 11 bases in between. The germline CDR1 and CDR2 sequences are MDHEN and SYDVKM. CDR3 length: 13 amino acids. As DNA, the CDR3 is TGTGCCAGCACCGGGACACCCAACTATGGCTACACCTTC. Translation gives CASTGTPNYGYTF.

CDR3 in DNA: TGCGCCAGCAGCTTGGGGACTAGCGGGGGGTCCTACAATGAGCAGTTCTTC. It translates to CASSLGTSGGSYNEQFF. The chain joins TRBV5-1 to TRBJ2-1; TRBD2 agrees at 14 bases. This CDR3 region has 17 residues. Germline V CDR1 and CDR2: SGHRS, YFSETQ. V trimming: 0 bases; J trimming: 1 base; junction bases outside the gene matches: 0.

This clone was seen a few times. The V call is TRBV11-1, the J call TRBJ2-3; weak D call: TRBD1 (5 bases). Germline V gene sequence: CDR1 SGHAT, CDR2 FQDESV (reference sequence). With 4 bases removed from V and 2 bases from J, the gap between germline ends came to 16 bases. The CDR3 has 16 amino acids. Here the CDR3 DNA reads TGTGCCAGCAGCTCAAAAACTGACAGAGCCACAGATACGCAGTATTTT. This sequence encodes CASSSKTDRATDTQYF.

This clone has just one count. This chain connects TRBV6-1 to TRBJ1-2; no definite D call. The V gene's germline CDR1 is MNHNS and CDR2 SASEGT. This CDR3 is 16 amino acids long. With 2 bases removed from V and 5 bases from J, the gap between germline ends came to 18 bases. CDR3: CASSERSAKKLYGYTF. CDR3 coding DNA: TGTGCCAGCAGTGAAAGGTCAGCGAAGAAGTTATATGGCTACACCTTC.

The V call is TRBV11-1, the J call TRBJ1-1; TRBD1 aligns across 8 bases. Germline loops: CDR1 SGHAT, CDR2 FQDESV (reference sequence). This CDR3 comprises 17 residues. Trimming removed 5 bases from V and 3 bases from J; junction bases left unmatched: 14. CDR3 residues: CASSGDRLKGFYTEAFF. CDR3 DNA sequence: TGTGCCAGCAGCGGGGACAGGTTGAAGGGTTTTTACACTGAAGCTTTCTTT.

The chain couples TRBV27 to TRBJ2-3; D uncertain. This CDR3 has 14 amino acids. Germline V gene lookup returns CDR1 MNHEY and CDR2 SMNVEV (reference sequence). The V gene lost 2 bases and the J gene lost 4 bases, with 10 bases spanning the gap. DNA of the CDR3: TGTGCCAGCAGTTTAAATGCAGTTGCAGATACGCAGTATTTT. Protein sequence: CASSLNAVADTQYF.

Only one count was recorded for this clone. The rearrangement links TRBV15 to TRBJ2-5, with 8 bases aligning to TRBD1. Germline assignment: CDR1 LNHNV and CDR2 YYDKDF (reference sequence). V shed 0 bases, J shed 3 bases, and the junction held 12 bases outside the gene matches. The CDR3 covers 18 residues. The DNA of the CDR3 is TGTGCCACCAGCAGAGACAGGGGCAGGGGGCTACGGGAAGAGACCCAGTACTTC. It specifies CATSRDRGRGLREETQYF. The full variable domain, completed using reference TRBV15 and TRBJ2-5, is DAMVIQNPRYQVTQFGKPVTLSCSQTLNHNVMYWYQQKSSQAPKLLFHYYDKDFNNEADTPDNFQSRRPNTSFCFLDIRSPGLGDTAMYLCATSRDRGRGLREETQYFGPGTRLLVL.

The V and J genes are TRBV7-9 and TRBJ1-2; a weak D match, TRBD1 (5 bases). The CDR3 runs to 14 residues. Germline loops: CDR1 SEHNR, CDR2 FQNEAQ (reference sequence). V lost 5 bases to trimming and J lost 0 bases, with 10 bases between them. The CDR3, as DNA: TGTGCCAGCAGCCTACAGGCTACTAACTATGGCTACACCTTC. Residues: CASSLQATNYGYTF.

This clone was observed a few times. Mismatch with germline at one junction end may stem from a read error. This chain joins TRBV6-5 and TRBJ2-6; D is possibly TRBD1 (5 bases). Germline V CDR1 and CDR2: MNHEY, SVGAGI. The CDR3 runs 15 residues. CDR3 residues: CASSQTLTGANGLTF. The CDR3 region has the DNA TGTGCCAGCAGCCAGACGTTGACTGGGGCCAACGGCCTGACTTTC.

DNA for the CDR3: TGTGCCAGCTCGACAGGGGAAAACGCTGAAGCTTTCTTT. Translation: CASSTGENAEAFF. The chain is built from TRBV6-1 and TRBJ1-1; 8 bases match TRBD1. The CDR3 runs to 13 residues. Germline-derived CDR1 and CDR2 are MNHNS and SASEGT. J lost 6 bases, V lost 8 bases, and 8 bases had no gene match.